These T cell receptor beta chains were read from a single sample in a study of blood T cell repertoires in COVID-19. The assay was immunoSEQ multiplex PCR, and TCRdb's table has in-frame clones only and misses some. Altogether fewer than 150,000 clones are present, more than 80% being singletons, with the ten largest covering 3.5% to 5%. Sequenced input: peripheral blood. The receptors were gathered from a human donor in a cohort sampled during active COVID-19. The CDR3 runs from the conserved cysteine through the conserved F or W. D genes are given only for firm matches. Clone size, where shown, is once, few, many, or a class for clones that have expanded.

clone size | CDR3 length | J gene | D gene | V gene | CDR3 protein | CDR3 DNA
. | 16 | TRBJ1-1 | . | TRBV10-3 | CAISGRGIGPDTEAFF | TGTGCCATCAGTGGGAGGGGTATCGGCCCTGACACTGAAGCTTTCTTT
once | 15 | TRBJ1-2 | . | TRBV7-2 | CASSSPREGYYGYTF | TGTGCCAGCAGCTCCCCCCGGGAGGGTTACTATGGCTACACCTTC
. | 15 | TRBJ2-7 | TRBD2 | TRBV5-4 | CASSIGSSGGSEQYF | TGTGCCAGCAGCATAGGCTCTAGCGGGGGCTCCGAGCAGTACTTC
once | 16 | TRBJ2-3 | . | TRBV3-1/TRBV3-2 | CASSHPQEASTDTQYF | TGTGCCAGCAGCCACCCCCAGGAGGCTAGCACAGATACGCAGTATTTT
few | 14 | TRBJ2-1 | TRBD2 | TRBV5-1 | CASSLPPSGNEQFF | TGCGCCAGCAGCTTACCCCCTAGCGGAAACGAGCAGTTCTTC
. | 17 | TRBJ2-1 | TRBD2 | TRBV7-2 | CASSLVFRGGVEDEQFF | TGTGCCAGCAGCTTAGTTTTTCGGGGGGGCGTTGAGGATGAGCAGTTCTTC
. | 15 | TRBJ2-3 | TRBD2 | TRBV19 | CACGGLAGYTDTQYF | TGTGCCTGTGGGGGACTAGCGGGCTACACAGATACGCAGTATTTT
. | 14 | TRBJ2-5 | TRBD2 | TRBV7-2 | CASSLALSGETQYF | TGTGCCAGCAGCTTAGCGCTTAGCGGGGAGACCCAGTACTTC
once | 12 | TRBJ2-1 | . | TRBV7-9 | CASRHQRNEQFF | TGTGCCAGCAGACACCAGAGGAATGAGCAGTTCTTC
once | 17 | TRBJ2-5 | . | TRBV6-2/TRBV6-3 | CASSYSAGGGQQETQYF | TGTGCCAGCAGTTACTCGGCGGGCGGCGGGCAGCAAGAGACCCAGTACTTC
. | 14 | TRBJ2-7 | TRBD2 | TRBV5-4 | CASSLGGTSGEQYF | TGTGCCAGCAGCTTGGGCGGGACTAGCGGGGAGCAGTACTTC
. | 14 | TRBJ1-4 | . | TRBV5-1 | CASSGQEGGEKLFF | TGCGCCAGCAGCGGCCAGGAGGGTGGTGAAAAACTGTTTTTT
. | 15 | TRBJ2-3 | TRBD2 | TRBV7-2 | CASSQSGARADTQYF | TGTGCCAGCAGCCAGAGCGGGGCCAGGGCCGATACGCAGTATTTT
. | 16 | TRBJ2-3 | TRBD2 | TRBV5-1 | CASSLTSGHTTDTQYF | TGCGCCAGCAGCTTGACTAGCGGGCATACTACAGATACGCAGTATTTT
. | 17 | TRBJ1-3 | . | TRBV18 | CASSPLAADDSGNTIYF | TGTGCCAGCTCACCACTTGCAGCGGACGACTCTGGAAACACCATATATTTT
once | 15 | TRBJ1-1 | . | TRBV7-2 | CASSSPPGGGAEAFF | TGTGCCAGCAGCTCCCCGCCGGGAGGGGGGGCTGAAGCTTTCTTT
few | 12 | TRBJ2-3 | . | TRBV7-2 | CASSSRGDTQYF | TGTGCCAGCAGTTCCAGGGGAGATACGCAGTATTTT
. | 15 | TRBJ2-1 | TRBD2 | TRBV19 | CASSLTSESYNEQFF | TGTGCCAGTAGCCTGACTAGCGAGTCCTACAATGAGCAGTTCTTC
. | 16 | TRBJ2-7 | . | TRBV9 | CASSVGLGQGSDEQYF | TGTGCCAGCAGCGTAGGTCTTGGGCAGGGAAGCGACGAGCAGTACTTC
. | 16 | TRBJ1-2 | TRBD1 | TRBV9 | CASSDRTGGTNYGYTF | TGTGCCAGCAGCGACCGGACAGGCGGTACTAACTATGGCTACACCTTC
. | 15 | TRBJ2-5 | . | TRBV3-1/TRBV3-2 | CASSQLGRWRETQYF | TGTGCCAGCAGCCAATTGGGTCGGTGGAGGGAGACCCAGTACTTC
. | 15 | TRBJ1-2 | TRBD1 | TRBV6-1 | CASSEGQGSIYGYTF | TGTGCCAGCAGTGAGGGACAGGGTTCTATCTATGGCTACACCTTC
. | 20 | TRBJ1-6 | TRBD1 | TRBV6-6 | CASSRLTGGPTRSYNSPLHF | TGTGCCAGCAGCCGGCTCACAGGGGGCCCCACCCGCTCCTATAATTCACCCCTCCACTTT
. | 14 | TRBJ1-2 | . | TRBV6-5 | CASSYAQGPRGYTF | TGTGCCAGCAGTTACGCACAGGGTCCGCGTGGCTACACCTTC
. | 15 | TRBJ2-1 | . | TRBV10-3 | CAISEGQAQALKQFF | TGTGCCATCAGTGAGGGGCAGGCCCAGGCCCTTAAGCAGTTCTTC
. | 15 | TRBJ2-1 | TRBD1 | TRBV7-3 | CASSSGQGARNEQFF | TGTGCCAGCAGCTCCGGACAGGGGGCTCGCAATGAGCAGTTCTTC
few | 17 | TRBJ2-3 | TRBD2 | TRBV4-1 | CASSQQGLAGGTDTQYF | TGCGCCAGCAGCCAACAGGGACTAGCGGGGGGCACAGATACGCAGTATTTT
. | 15 | TRBJ1-1 | TRBD1 | TRBV5-4 | CASSLGAGGLTEAFF | TGTGCCAGCAGCTTGGGGGCAGGGGGTCTAACTGAAGCTTTCTTT
. | 15 | TRBJ2-1 | TRBD1 | TRBV11-3 | CASSPRDRVYNEQFF | TGTGCCAGCAGCCCCCGAGACAGGGTTTACAATGAGCAGTTCTTC
. | 13 | TRBJ1-1 | . | TRBV5-1 | CASSLVGRGRAFF | TGCGCCAGCAGCTTGGTTGGGAGGGGACGCGCTTTCTTT
. | 15 | TRBJ1-2 | . | TRBV9 | CASSVGGDLDYGYTF | TGTGCCAGCAGCGTAGGTGGCGACTTGGACTATGGCTACACCTTC